This record covers a single TCR beta chain. It has no known antigen specificity. No much larger clone exists at a distance of one base, and base qualities are not known. Library creation used the immunoSEQ multiplex PCR assay. A mixture of 60 forward primers for TCR Vbeta segments and 13 reverse primers for TCR Jbeta segments was used in the multiplex PCR. The CDR3 region of rearranged TCR beta genes was amplified from genomic DNA by a multiplex PCR assay. The Illumina HiSeq System was used to sequence the amplified TCR beta libraries as 87-base-pair reads. In the authors' own workflow: A later analysis counted tens of millions of unique TCR beta chains across the 550 to 700 repertoires, and about 10 million of these chains were shared by at least two donors. To remove PCR and sequencing errors, raw reads were error-corrected and collapsed into unique sequences using a nearest-neighbor algorithm that merged closely related sequences. CDR3 sequences were aligned to IMGT reference sequences to assign V, D and J gene segments. For a sequence to be retained, a match of at least six nucleotides was required to both a V gene segment and a J gene segment. A rearrangement was called productive if the CDR3 had no stop codons and remained in frame with V and J, and every other rearrangement was called non-productive. CDR3 was defined by IMGT convention, running from the second conserved V-encoded cysteine to the conserved J-encoded phenylalanine. The earlier analysis of about 570 of the donors excluded any sequence lacking an unambiguous match to a single V gene segment. An earlier analysis of almost 600 of the donors classified V segments as functional when productive rearrangements were above 56.7% and as segregating when the standard deviation between donors was above 5%. To diagnose cytomegalovirus status from the catalog of TCR beta chain sequences, a statistical classification framework was built. A later analysis assigned V and J genes by comparing TCR nucleotide sequences with IMGT/GENE-DB human TR gene sequences. Using the TCRdist pipeline, a later analysis assigned CDR3 sequences along with most-parsimonious VDJ recombination scenarios. In a later analysis, every TCR beta chain was defined by the combination of its CDR3 amino acid sequence and its V-gene family, and reads without a unique V-gene family were dropped. In a later analysis, some 600 highly shared, low-generation-probability nucleotide sequences were removed to address suspected cross-contamination and a sequencing artifact. For each public chain, a later analysis derived a clonal expansion index from normalized ranks of inferred template counts within each repertoire. A later analysis computed generation probabilities with a VDJ recombination model fitted to out-of-frame rearrangements, and checked the results against IGoR. In a later analysis, TCR-TCR, TCR-HLA and TCR-CMV co-occurrence was scored with hypergeometric tests, and a repertoire-size bias correction was applied to TCR pairs. To estimate false discovery rates, a later analysis permuted the HLA or CMV assignments 20 times. In a later analysis, co-occurring TCRs were grouped using DBSCAN, and TCRdist sequence similarity was added for clustering within HLA-allele-positive subsets. For co-occurrence clustering, repertoires with fewer than 30,000 or more than 120,000 public chains were excluded, along with 4 to 6 repertoires with anomalous nucleotide sharing. TCRdb holds this immuneACCESS table with in-frame rearrangements only. Some clones are missing; in checked studies, unresolved V genes explain under half, and the rest has no known cause. The DNA gave D and trimming, while V, J and clone size come from that table. The sample yields tens of thousands of clones; more than 70% were counted once. The ten biggest clones cover approximately 3.8% of the sample.

The cohort consisted of 600 to 700 healthy bone marrow donors. At the time of sampling, all cohort members were nominally healthy, though unrecorded immune exposures were likely present. The donor was CMV seronegative and belonged to the group of around 400 seronegative cohort members. A peripheral blood sample was collected from each donor, and TCR beta sequencing was performed on peripheral blood mononuclear cells. Genomic DNA was extracted from the blood cell samples with the Qiagen DNeasy Blood Extraction Kit. The sample comes from a study of cytomegalovirus exposure and HLA in healthy donors (dated by TCRdb to about 2017). Turning to the overall study: An earlier analysis of more than 550 of the donors reported approximately 260 Gb of sequence data and 117 million unique TCR beta sequences obtained from around 190 million T cells. An early release that covered about 600 HLA-typed donors contained 300 to 350 gigabases of sequencing data and around 85 million unique TCR sequences. Of the roughly 400 genotyped donors, approximately 80% were placed in the genetic ancestry cluster associated with self-reported Caucasian donors. The aim of the study was to test whether cataloging public T cell receptors could identify signatures of past pathogen exposure. The study profiled the T cell repertoires of hundreds of subjects by immunosequencing and related them to cytomegalovirus serostatus. Besides the first cohort of hundreds of subjects, a separate validation cohort made up of 120 different subjects was used. To predict cytomegalovirus infection status, the study combined high-throughput TCR immunosequencing, statistical association of individual TCRs with disease status, and machine learning. In a later analysis, previously published TCR beta repertoires from 666 donors were re-analyzed and high-resolution HLA genotyping was added so that TCR occurrence patterns could be studied. In the later analysis, no new phenotypic data were used to find candidate immune exposures; instead, reliance was placed on TCR beta sequences and their occurrence across donors. In an earlier analysis of roughly 600 of the donors, high-throughput TCR beta sequencing was used to judge whether each TCR beta V gene segment behaved as functional or pseudogenic. Alongside the repertoire data, information on donor age, sex, ethnicity and CMV serostatus was compiled. Genome-wide SNP genotypes for about three fifths of the roughly 670 donors were used in a later genetic analysis, which treated that subset as a discovery cohort. Every discovery cohort repertoire had been produced on one sequencing platform. Class I and class II HLA loci were covered by the typing at four-digit resolution. Typing coverage differed by locus: A, B, C, DRB1 and DQB1 were typed in about 620-640 donors, DQA1 in about 500, DPA1 in some 600, and DPB1 in around 440. Because of strong linkage in the cohort, roughly five DR-DQ haplotypes were treated as single units for association and clustering. On average, roughly 200,000 unique TCR beta nucleotide sequences were sequenced per donor among 398 genotyped donors of the cohort, with roughly 20% of those sequences being non-productive. Paper-wide results and their limitations: Presence/absence analyses assumed roughly uniform sequencing depth across donors, an assumption that may not hold. Most TCR sequences were seen in very few donors, while some public TCRs were found in many individuals. A further reported finding was that TCR beta sequences accurately predicted the HLA-A and HLA-B alleles for most subjects in the first cohort. Compared with the approximately 670-donor mean, donors in an Asian-associated ancestry cluster had fewer N-insertions in productive TCRs, according to a later genetic analysis. In a later analysis, TCR association rates were found to vary across HLA loci, with the most associated TCRs seen for DRB1 alleles and the fewest for HLA-C alleles. An earlier analysis of approximately 590 of the donors showed that most TCR beta V segments appeared in productive rearrangements either about 87% or about 30% of the time, which broadly matched IMGT annotations. An association between a missense DCLRE1C variant and V-gene and J-gene trimming of TCR beta chains was found in a later genetic analysis and replicated in an independent cohort. Cytomegalovirus status was reported to be diagnosed by the classifier with high specificity and sensitivity in both the original and validation cohorts. A later analysis found that HLA-associated TCR beta chains were more clonally expanded and had lower generation probabilities than equally common non-associated chains. The earlier analysis of 587 of the donors excluded roughly 17 rarely observed V segments, including chromosome 9 orphons, because counts were too low. Correlated functional status among segregating V segments might be attributable to linkage disequilibrium, but an unknown experimental factor could not be ruled out. Because HLA typing was unavailable for some donors at each locus, only the typed subset was used in association tests. When HLA alleles, especially DR and DQ, strongly co-occurred, attributing TCR associations to individual alleles was difficult. In a later analysis, about 17,000 TCR beta sequences were associated with specific HLA alleles at a false discovery rate of 0.05. A few of the identified cytomegalovirus-associated TCR beta chains were confirmed in vitro to be specific for cytomegalovirus antigens. The authors suggested that the approach could potentially be extended to other disease states and immunological phenotypes. According to a later analysis, most CMV-associated TCR beta chains appeared to be HLA-restricted, and the HLA associations seemed to be driven largely by CMV exposure. Only TCR beta chains were sequenced in this cohort, and the absence of alpha or paired-chain data limited detectable features. A later analysis reported that several top co-occurrence clusters appeared linked to parvovirus B19, influenza, CMV and Epstein-Barr virus. A total of 164 TCR beta chains were listed by the study as associated with cytomegalovirus. Immune exposure information for the cohort was limited to CMV serostatus. The sequencing pipeline was judged likely to have produced a cluster of highly shared sequence variants as a technical artifact.

The sequencing sample was made of PBMCs. The source is a woman aged 40-49 years in good health and CMV-seronegative.

The CDR3 reads CASSLVGGVETQYF. In nucleotide form, the sequence is TGTGCCAGCAGCTTGGTAGGGGGCGTTGAGACCCAGTACTTC. This chain is built from TRBV5-4 and TRBJ2-5, with 7 middle bases fitting TRBD1. Looking up the germline V gene (reference sequence) yields CDR1 SGHNT and CDR2 YYREEE. V and J are trimmed by 0 bases and 5 bases, and the gene matches miss 4 bases of the junction. The CDR3 contains 14 residues, cysteine and phenylalanine counted. The DNA shown is the 42-base CDR3, in frame from base 1. Where the CDR3 stops, the reference TRBV5-4 and TRBJ2-5 genes take over; the full variable domain is ETGVTQSPTHLIKTRGQQVTLRCSSQSGHNTVSWYQQALGQGPQFIFQYYREEENGRGNFPPRFSGLQFPNYSSELNVNALELDDSALYLCASSLVGGVETQYFGPGTRLLVL.